One sample yielded the 7 T cell receptor beta chains listed below, sequenced in a study of radiotherapy plus CTLA-4 blockade in lung cancer. Assay used: immunoSEQ multiplex PCR; TCRdb lists only in-frame clones, some missing. The table lists about 53,000 clones, approximately 84% of them singletons. Sequenced here: peripheral blood, sampled from a patient treated with radiotherapy plus ipilimumab. The receptors originated from a human donor with non-small cell lung cancer whose response to radiotherapy plus ipilimumab could not be evaluated.

This clone has more than one count but fewer than ten. V gene TRBV4-1 combines with J gene TRBJ2-7; D may be TRBD2 (6 bases). Trimming took off 2 bases at V and 5 bases at J, with 10 bases between the two ends. Per the germline V gene, CDR1 is MGHRA and CDR2 is YSYEKL. CDR3 size: 13 residues. CDR3 DNA sequence: TGCGCCAGCAGCCAAACAGGAGGGGACGAGCAGTACTTC. This encodes CASSQTGGDEQYF.

The chain joins TRBV7-2 to TRBJ2-3; 10 bases match TRBD2. V was pared by 1 base and J by 4 bases, with 2 bases of the junction left unmatched. Germline lookup yields CDR1 SGHTA and CDR2 FQGNSA. The CDR3 covers 15 residues. The DNA of the CDR3 is TGTGCCAGCAGCTTAGGGCTAGCGGGAGCAGATACGCAGTATTTT. It specifies CASSLGLAGADTQYF.

The J gene is TRBJ1-2, the V gene TRBV4-2; no reliable D call. Germline V gives CDR1 LGHNA, CDR2 YNFKEQ. The V gene lost 1 base and the J gene lost 4 bases, with 16 bases spanning the gap. This CDR3 is built from 16 residues. CDR3 in DNA: TGTGCCAGCAGCCAAGTCGGAGGAAGGGTTTCCTATGGCTACACCTTC. Protein product: CASSQVGGRVSYGYTF.

The chain has TRBV11-2 and TRBJ2-1; TRBD2 matches 13 bases. Unmatched junction bases numbered 5, after V lost 2 bases and J lost 4 bases. The CDR3 extends over 17 amino acids. Germline CDR1 reads SGHAT; CDR2 reads FQNNGV. CDR3: CASSLTGLAGSYNEQFF. The CDR3, as DNA: TGTGCCAGCAGCTTAACGGGACTAGCGGGATCTTACAATGAGCAGTTCTTC.

In nucleotides, the CDR3 is TGTGCCAGCAGTGAACCAGGACTAAGGAAGGGTAGGCAGTATTTT. This translates into CASSEPGLRKGRQYF. The rearrangement joins TRBV6-1 to TRBJ2-3; D is perhaps TRBD2 (6 bases). There are 15 residues in the CDR3. V gave up 2 bases and J gave up 11 bases, with 20 bases separating them. Per germline, CDR1 MNHNS and CDR2 SASEGT.

The chain recombines TRBV13 with TRBJ1-6; no clear D. The V end was cut by 4 bases, the J end by 7 bases, with 20 bases between. This CDR3 region has 17 residues. Germline CDR1 is PRHDT and CDR2 is FYEKMQ (reference sequence). Here the CDR3 reads CASSSLGLREGNSPLHF. CDR3 in DNA: TGTGCCAGCAGCTCTCTAGGGTTACGAGAGGGAAATTCACCCCTCCACTTT.

The V call is TRBV27, the J call TRBJ2-2; D gene unclear. Germline V gene lookup returns CDR1 MNHEY and CDR2 SMNVEV (reference sequence). This CDR3 contains 12 residues. Trimming cost V 5 bases and J 5 bases, with 6 bases left between them. CDR3 sequence: CASSPYTGELFF. CDR3 DNA: TGTGCCAGCAGTCCCTATACCGGGGAGCTGTTTTTT.